A single sample gave rise to the 11 T cell receptor beta chains below, sequenced in a study of cytomegalovirus exposure and HLA in healthy donors. The PCR had 60 Vbeta and 13 Jbeta primers. Data came from immunoSEQ multiplex PCR; TCRdb stores just in-frame clones and leaves some out. The sample includes about 200,000 clones, less than 85% of them seen just once. The sequenced material came from PBMCs. These receptors all stem from a girl aged 2 to 10 in good health and CMV-seronegative.

The CDR3 loop is CASDPAGFNEKLFF. In DNA, the CDR3 is TGTGCCAGCGATCCCGCAGGGTTTAATGAAAAACTGTTTTTT. J is TRBJ1-4 and V is TRBV6-1, with TRBD1 as a possible D gene (5 bases). CDR1 MNHNS and CDR2 SASEGT come from the germline V gene. Trimming left V 8 bases short and J 4 bases short, with 14 bases between. This CDR3 has 14 residues.

This clone has just a few counts. The chain employs TRBV7-8 and TRBJ1-1; TRBD1 matches 11 bases. The trim removed 3 bases at V and 6 bases at J, leaving 3 bases unmatched. The CDR3 extends over 14 amino acids. CDR1 is SGHVS, CDR2 FQNEAQ, per germline. CDR3 amino acids: CASSFGTGGPEAFF. Here the CDR3 DNA reads TGTGCCAGCAGCTTCGGGACAGGGGGGCCTGAAGCTTTCTTT. Filled out from reference TRBV7-8 and TRBJ1-1, the complete variable domain reads GAGVSQSPRYKVAKRGQDVALRCDPISGHVSLFWYQQALGQGPEFLTYFQNEAQLDKSGLPSDRFFAERPEGSVSTLKIQRTQQEDSAVYLCASSFGTGGPEAFFGQGTRLTVV.

The CDR3 DNA sequence: TGTGCCAGCAGGAAAACAGGGTTCTACGAGCAGTACTTC. It translates to CASRKTGFYEQYF. V gene TRBV5-6 combines with J gene TRBJ2-7; possible D gene TRBD1, 6 bases. The CDR3 consists of 13 residues. The V gene's germline CDR1 is SGHDT and CDR2 YYEEEE. V lost 5 bases and J 3 bases, leaving 12 bases between the germline ends.

This chain joins TRBV6-6 and TRBJ1-6; no clear D gene. V shed 0 bases and J shed 10 bases, with 13 bases lying between them. Germline CDR1 MNHNY, CDR2 SVGAGI (reference sequence). The CDR3 is 15 amino acids. CDR3 protein: CASSYSRRAGSPLHF. The CDR3 DNA follows: TGTGCCAGCAGTTACTCGAGGCGGGCTGGATCACCCCTCCACTTT.

The chain is built from TRBV19 and TRBJ1-1; D unresolved. V was clipped by 5 bases and J by 6 bases, with 13 bases between them. CDR1 is LNHDA and CDR2 is SQIVND in the germline V gene (reference sequence). The length of the CDR3 is 13 residues. Here the CDR3 reads CASSDGRRAEAFF. The CDR3, as DNA: TGTGCCAGTAGTGACGGCCGGCGGGCTGAAGCTTTCTTT.

The chain combines TRBV5-1 with TRBJ2-2; 8 nucleotides match TRBD1. The trim removed 3 bases at V and 8 bases at J, leaving 6 bases unmatched. This CDR3 is built from 14 residues. Germline V gives CDR1 SGHRS, CDR2 YFSETQ. The CDR3 sequence: CASSWTGQGGELFF. For the CDR3, the DNA is TGCGCCAGCAGCTGGACAGGGCAGGGTGGGGAGCTGTTTTTT.

The sample holds a few counts of this clone. The chain employs TRBV11-2 and TRBJ2-1; D remains ambiguous. The CDR3 is 14 residues long. Germline V gives CDR1 SGHAT, CDR2 FQNNGV. Trimming took 0 bases from V and 5 from J, leaving 8 bases between them. Here the CDR3 DNA reads TGTGCCAGCAGCTTAGACTATCAACACAATGAGCAGTTCTTC. Protein product: CASSLDYQHNEQFF.

V usage is TRBV6-5 and J usage is TRBJ1-3; D unresolved. V lost 3 bases, J lost 0 bases, and 12 bases lay in between. The CDR3 has 16 residues. The germline gives CDR1 MNHEY, CDR2 SVGAGI. In DNA form, the CDR3 reads TGTGCCAGCAGTTATAGATCCGGAGGCTCTGGAAACACCATATATTTT. Amino acid sequence: CASSYRSGGSGNTIYF.

V gene TRBV5-1 combines with J gene TRBJ2-3, with 10 bases fitting TRBD1. Trimming took 4 bases from V and 2 from J; bases not matched to a gene: 4. This CDR3 region has 15 residues. Germline V gives CDR1 SGHRS, CDR2 YFSETQ. For the CDR3, the DNA is TGCGCCAGCAGCACGGGACAGGGGTACACAGATACGCAGTATTTT. Amino acids: CASSTGQGYTDTQYF. The full variable domain, completed using reference TRBV5-1 and TRBJ2-3, is KAGVTQTPRYLIKTRGQQVTLSCSPISGHRSVSWYQQTPGQGLQFLFEYFSETQRNKGNFPGRFSGRQFSNSRSEMNVSTLELGDSALYLCASSTGQGYTDTQYFGPGTRLTVL.

The chain employs TRBV2 and TRBJ1-1; D remains unclear. This CDR3 is 12 amino acids long. Looked up from germline, CDR1 is SNHLY and CDR2 is FYNNEI. With 8 bases removed from V and 0 bases from J, the gap between germline ends came to 7 bases. The CDR3 DNA reads as TGTGCCAGCCCGTCCCTGAACACTGAAGCTTTCTTT. Its protein product is CASPSLNTEAFF.

In regard to this clone: The sample has other DNA sequences that encode this CDR3 too. The rearrangement joins TRBV6-5 to TRBJ2-1; 7 positions match TRBD1. V shed 0 bases, J shed 5 bases, and the junction held 1 base outside the gene matches. Germline lookup yields CDR1 MNHEY and CDR2 SVGAGI. The CDR3 loop spans 14 amino acids. The chain's CDR3 is CASSYSTGDNEQFF. CDR3 in DNA: TGTGCCAGCAGTTACTCTACAGGGGACAATGAGCAGTTCTTC.